The 26 T cell receptor beta chains below were found in one sample sequenced in a study of beta chain features in type 1 diabetes. Expressed TCRB transcripts got sequenced, as all isolated RNA was reverse transcribed. Data came from immunoSEQ multiplex PCR; TCRdb stores just in-frame clones and leaves some out. The repertoire holds 70,000 to 95,000 clones, with under 35% as singletons. The sequenced sample was stem cell memory CD4+ T cells from blood. All receptors derive from a woman aged 18-29 years in good health.

V usage is TRBV7-2 and J usage is TRBJ2-3, with 7 bases identical to TRBD1. This CDR3 comprises 13 residues. Germline V CDR1 and CDR2: SGHTA, FQGNSA. J was trimmed by 4 bases and V by 5 bases; bases with no gene match: 3. The chain's CDR3 is CASSLQGSDTQYF. In DNA, the CDR3 is TGTGCCAGCAGCCTACAGGGGTCAGATACGCAGTATTTT.

This clone was seen only a few times. This chain links TRBV10-3 with TRBJ1-5; 8 bases are a match to TRBD1. The CDR3 consists of 14 residues. Germline V CDR1 and CDR2: ENHRY, SYGVKD. V lost 3 bases and J lost 5; bases outside the gene matches: 3. CDR3 loop: CAISDDRGHQPQHF. CDR3 bases: TGTGCCATCAGTGACGACAGGGGTCATCAGCCCCAGCATTTT.

In this sample, this clone turned up a few times. This rearrangement joins TRBV7-2 to TRBJ1-5; D might be TRBD1 (6 bases). Germline V gene data show CDR1 as SGHTA and CDR2 as FQGNSA. V was trimmed by 8 bases and J by 9 bases, leaving 26 bases between them. The CDR3 contains 16 residues. CDR3: CASGPIYGGGPRPQHF. The CDR3 DNA reads as TGTGCCAGCGGTCCCATATATGGGGGGGGCCCTAGGCCCCAGCATTTT. Using reference TRBV7-2 and TRBJ1-5 for the parts outside the CDR3, the full variable domain is GAGVSQSPSNKVTEKGKDVELRCDPISGHTALYWYRQSLGQGLEFLIYFQGNSAPDKSGLPSDRFSAERTGGSVSTLTIQRTQQEDSAVYLCASGPIYGGGPRPQHFGDGTRLSIL.

CDR3 nucleotide sequence: TGTGCCATCATCGTGGGACAGGGCATTCCCTACGAGCAGTACTTC. It specifies CAIIVGQGIPYEQYF. The chain has TRBV10-3 and TRBJ2-7, with 9 positions matching TRBD1. Germline assignment: CDR1 ENHRY and CDR2 SYGVKD. CDR3 size: 15 residues. J lost 2 bases, V lost 7 bases, and 9 bases had no gene match.

V is TRBV6-5 and J is TRBJ2-3; D is ambiguous. The V gene's germline CDR1 is MNHEY and CDR2 SVGAGI. The V gene lost 2 bases and the J gene lost 1 base, with 4 bases spanning the gap. The CDR3 loop spans 13 amino acids. The CDR3 DNA sequence: TGTGCCAGCAGTTACGGCCGCACAGATACGCAGTATTTT. As protein: CASSYGRTDTQYF.

The chain links TRBV7-9 to TRBJ2-5; 7 bases map to TRBD1. The CDR3 loop spans 15 amino acids. Germline V gene sequence: CDR1 SEHNR, CDR2 FQNEAQ (reference sequence). V gave up 3 bases and J gave up 3 bases; unmatched junction bases: 7. Here the CDR3 reads CASSFPSTGKETQYF. The DNA for the CDR3 is TGTGCCAGCAGCTTTCCATCGACAGGGAAAGAGACCCAGTACTTC.

J is TRBJ1-5 and V is TRBV7-9; 7 bases match TRBD1. The germline CDR1 and CDR2 sequences are SEHNR and FQNEAQ (reference sequence). J was trimmed by 7 bases and V by 2 bases; bases with no gene match: 2. The CDR3 sequence is 13 residues long. DNA for the CDR3: TGTGCCAGCAGCTTACAGGGGGAACAGCCCCAGCATTTT. Its protein is CASSLQGEQPQHF.

J is TRBJ2-3 and V is TRBV15; 12 bases line up with TRBD2. The CDR3 runs 16 residues. J gave up 0 bases and V 5 bases, and 3 bases lay outside the gene matches. Germline V lookup: CDR1 LNHNV, CDR2 YYDKDF (reference sequence). The CDR3 coding sequence is TGTGCCACCAGCGGACTAGCGGGGCGGAGCACAGATACGCAGTATTTT. This gives the protein CATSGLAGRSTDTQYF.

This sequence joins TRBV7-3 and TRBJ2-5; tentatively, D is TRBD2 (7 bases). The CDR3 is 14 amino acids. Trimming took off 5 bases at V and 2 bases at J, with 12 bases between the two ends. Germline CDR1 and CDR2: SGHTA and FQGTGA. The CDR3 sequence: CASSDGGPQETQYF. CDR3 DNA: TGTGCCAGCAGCGACGGGGGGCCGCAAGAGACCCAGTACTTC. Variable domain in full (rest from reference TRBV7-3 and TRBJ2-5): GAGVSQTPSNKVTEKGKYVELRCDPISGHTALYWYRQSLGQGPEFLIYFQGTGAADDSGLPNDRFFAVRPEGSVSTLKIQRTERGDSAVYLCASSDGGPQETQYFGPGTRLLVL.

This clone showed up just a few times. The chain couples TRBV30 to TRBJ2-1; 7 bases align to TRBD2. CDR1 is GTSNPN, CDR2 SVGIG, per germline (reference sequence). V was clipped by 0 bases and J by 8 bases; unmatched bases: 4. This CDR3 comprises 13 residues. CDR3 nucleotide sequence: TGTGCCTGGAGTGTACAAACTAGCGATGAGCAGTTCTTC. This translates into CAWSVQTSDEQFF.

This chain connects TRBV4-1 to TRBJ2-7; 8 nucleotides align to TRBD2. V was clipped by 1 base and J by 2 bases; unmatched bases: 7. Germline V gene lookup returns CDR1 MGHRA and CDR2 YSYEKL. The CDR3 covers 16 residues. The CDR3 loop is CASSQGVLAGPYEQYF. The CDR3 region has the DNA TGCGCCAGCAGCCAAGGGGTCCTAGCGGGTCCCTACGAGCAGTACTTC.

This clone occurred a few times. V gene TRBV19 combines with J gene TRBJ1-4; 8 bases match TRBD1. Germline loops: CDR1 LNHDA, CDR2 SQIVND (reference sequence). Unmatched junction bases numbered 8, after V lost 6 bases and J lost 8 bases. The CDR3 extends over 14 amino acids. The CDR3 loop reads CASSLRDRPEKLFF. CDR3 bases: TGTGCCAGTAGCCTCCGGGACAGGCCCGAAAAACTGTTTTTT.

The rearrangement uses TRBV18 and TRBJ1-5; no reliable D call. V was pared by 3 bases and J by 0 bases, with 9 bases between. Germline V gene data show CDR1 as KGHSH and CDR2 as LQKENI. The CDR3 length is 15 residues. As DNA, the CDR3 is TGTGCCAGCTCACCGGGCAGCAATAGCAATCAGCCCCAGCATTTT. Translation: CASSPGSNSNQPQHF. Together with reference TRBV18 and TRBJ1-5, the CDR3 gives the full variable domain: NAGVMQNPRHLVRRRGQEARLRCSPMKGHSHVYWYRQLPEEGLKFMVYLQKENIIDESGMPKERFSAEFPKEGPSILRIQQVVRGDSAAYFCASSPGSNSNQPQHFGDGTRLSIL.

The table lists this clone with a few counts. This chain uses TRBV29-1 with TRBJ2-7; 10 bases align to TRBD2. The CDR3 loop spans 12 amino acids. Germline CDR1 reads SQVTM; CDR2 reads ANQGSEA. The CDR3 DNA sequence: TGCAGGGAGGCTAGCGGGAGCTACGAGCAGTACTTC. It yields the protein CREASGSYEQYF.

The rearrangement joins TRBV5-1 to TRBJ2-3; 7 nucleotides agree with TRBD2. CDR1 and CDR2 (germline): SGHRS, YFSETQ. J lost 3 bases, V lost 2 bases, and 9 bases had no gene match. The CDR3 loop spans 16 amino acids. CDR3 coding DNA: TGCGCCAGCAGCTTCCGGGCGGGAGTAGTTACAGATACGCAGTATTTT. Its protein is CASSFRAGVVTDTQYF.

This chain connects TRBV7-9 to TRBJ1-1, with TRBD1 as a possible D gene (6 bases). Trimming took 5 bases from V and 3 from J, leaving 19 bases between them. Germline V lookup: CDR1 SEHNR, CDR2 FQNEAQ (reference sequence). The CDR3 is 16 residues long. The chain's CDR3 is CASSPQGSRQDTEAFF. Written as DNA, the CDR3 is TGTGCCAGCAGCCCCCAGGGGTCACGACAGGACACTGAAGCTTTCTTT.

The genes are TRBV6-6 and TRBJ2-7, with a tentative D call TRBD2 (5 bases). The CDR3 runs 13 residues. V dropped 10 bases and J dropped 1 base, with 14 bases sitting between them. The germline V gene has CDR1 MNHNY and CDR2 SVGAGI (reference sequence). CDR3 in amino acids: CATFRRTSYEQYF. The CDR3 bases are TGTGCCACTTTTCGCCGGACTTCCTACGAGCAGTACTTC.

This clone was picked up a small number of times. The chain uses TRBV6-6 and TRBJ2-6; D is unresolved. The V end lost 6 bases, the J end lost 0 bases, and 9 bases lay between the germline ends. The germline CDR1 and CDR2 sequences are MNHNY and SVGAGI (reference sequence). This CDR3 is built from 15 residues. CDR3 loop: CASRSDTSGANVLTF. The CDR3 DNA reads TGTGCCAGCAGGTCAGATACCTCTGGGGCCAACGTCCTGACTTTC.

The chain combines TRBV7-2 with TRBJ2-1; 12 bases align to TRBD2. This CDR3 spans 16 amino acids. Trimming at V came to 5 bases and at J to 7 bases, leaving 9 bases not matched to a gene. Germline CDR1 is SGHTA and CDR2 is FQGNSA. The CDR3 sequence is CASSPMLAGGRNEQFF. CDR3 in DNA: TGTGCCAGCAGCCCAATGCTAGCGGGGGGGCGTAATGAGCAGTTCTTC.

This chain links TRBV5-6 with TRBJ2-1, with 9 bases lining up with TRBD2. Trimming cost V 0 bases and J 4 bases; bases outside gene matches: 8. Germline lookup yields CDR1 SGHDT and CDR2 YYEEEE. The length of the CDR3 is 17 residues. The CDR3 loop is CASSLVWASGTYNEQFF. CDR3 sequence (DNA): TGTGCCAGCAGCTTGGTTTGGGCTAGCGGGACTTACAATGAGCAGTTCTTC.

Concerning this clone: The junction departs from germline at one end; a sequencing error may be responsible. This chain uses TRBV11-3 with TRBJ1-2; no reliable D call. Germline-derived CDR1 and CDR2 are SGHNT and YENEEA. This CDR3 contains 13 residues. The CDR3 sequence: CASSLDGVYGYTF. The CDR3 nucleotides are TGTGCCAGCAGCCTAGACGGAGTCTATGGCTACACCTTC.

The gene calls are TRBV7-9 and TRBJ1-2; the match to TRBD1 covers 10 bases. The CDR3 runs 17 residues. Unmatched junction bases numbered 14, after V lost 5 bases and J lost 5 bases. Per the germline V gene, CDR1 is SEHNR and CDR2 is FQNEAQ (reference sequence). The CDR3 region has the DNA TGTGCCAGCAGCGCACCGGGACAGGGGCGGTTGGGGTATGGCTACACCTTC. Translated, it gives CASSAPGQGRLGYGYTF.

The genes are TRBV7-3 and TRBJ1-1; the D gene is possibly TRBD1 (5 bases). This CDR3 comprises 15 residues. V shed 1 base and J shed 1 base, with 10 bases lying between them. Germline V lookup: CDR1 SGHTA, CDR2 FQGTGA. CDR3 in DNA: TGTGCCAGCAGCTTAAATCGGCAGGGGAACACTGAAGCTTTCTTT. Translated, it gives CASSLNRQGNTEAFF.

The chain is built from TRBV2 and TRBJ2-2; 8 nucleotides agree with TRBD1. This CDR3 has 15 residues. Germline CDR1 reads SNHLY; CDR2 reads FYNNEI. Trimming cost V 2 bases and J 7 bases; bases outside gene matches: 6. The CDR3 sequence: CASSEQGAAGGELFF. Written as DNA, the CDR3 is TGTGCCAGCAGTGAACAGGGGGCGGCGGGCGGGGAGCTGTTTTTT.

The genes are TRBV7-6 and TRBJ2-2; 10 bases fit TRBD1. This CDR3 contains 16 residues. V lost 5 bases, J lost 5 bases, and 8 bases stayed unmatched. Germline CDR1 and CDR2: SGHVS and FNYEAQ. CDR3 in DNA: TGTGCCAGCAGCAGACGGCCGGGACAGGGGACCGGGGAGCTGTTTTTT. It translates to CASSRRPGQGTGELFF.

This clone was detected a few times. This sequence joins TRBV7-2 and TRBJ2-7; 10 bases fit TRBD2. The CDR3 is made up of 16 amino acids. CDR1 SGHTA and CDR2 FQGNSA come from the germline V gene. J was trimmed by 7 bases and V by 4 bases; bases with no gene match: 13. The CDR3 here is CASSSRTSGRLKEQYF. The CDR3 region has the DNA TGTGCCAGCAGCTCCCGGACTAGCGGACGATTAAAAGAGCAGTACTTC. The variable domain in full, completed from reference TRBV7-2 and TRBJ2-7, reads GAGVSQSPSNKVTEKGKDVELRCDPISGHTALYWYRQSLGQGLEFLIYFQGNSAPDKSGLPSDRFSAERTGGSVSTLTIQRTQQEDSAVYLCASSSRTSGRLKEQYFGPGTRLTVT.